This TCR beta chain was identified during a study of Graves' ophthalmopathy and Graves' hyperthyroidism. Study-level findings and limits: The majority of expanded thyroid clonotypes above 0.001 frequency also occurred in blood.

Investigators amplified TCR beta CDR3 regions from RNA transcripts. HTBI-primed first-round RT-PCR preceded second-round multiplex PCR. TCRdb processed the multiplex PCR reads anew with MiXCR; each CDR3 protein has one entry. In the table there are around 1.1 million distinct CDR3 sequences, roughly two fifths of which are singletons. The CDR3 runs to 11 residues. In germline, CDR1 is ENHRY, CDR2 SYGVKD. Comment on this clonotype: Its antigen is still unknown. This may arise from a read error, as a much more abundant clone is one base away.

The sequence derives from an adult man with Graves' hyperthyroidism. Sequencing used peripheral blood or thyroid tissue (not recorded which). The genes are TRBV10-3 and TRBJ1-4; 9 positions match TRBD1. The chain's CDR3 is CASRTRDREDF. In nucleotides, the CDR3 is TGTGCCAGCCGTACCCGGGACAGGGAAGATTTT.